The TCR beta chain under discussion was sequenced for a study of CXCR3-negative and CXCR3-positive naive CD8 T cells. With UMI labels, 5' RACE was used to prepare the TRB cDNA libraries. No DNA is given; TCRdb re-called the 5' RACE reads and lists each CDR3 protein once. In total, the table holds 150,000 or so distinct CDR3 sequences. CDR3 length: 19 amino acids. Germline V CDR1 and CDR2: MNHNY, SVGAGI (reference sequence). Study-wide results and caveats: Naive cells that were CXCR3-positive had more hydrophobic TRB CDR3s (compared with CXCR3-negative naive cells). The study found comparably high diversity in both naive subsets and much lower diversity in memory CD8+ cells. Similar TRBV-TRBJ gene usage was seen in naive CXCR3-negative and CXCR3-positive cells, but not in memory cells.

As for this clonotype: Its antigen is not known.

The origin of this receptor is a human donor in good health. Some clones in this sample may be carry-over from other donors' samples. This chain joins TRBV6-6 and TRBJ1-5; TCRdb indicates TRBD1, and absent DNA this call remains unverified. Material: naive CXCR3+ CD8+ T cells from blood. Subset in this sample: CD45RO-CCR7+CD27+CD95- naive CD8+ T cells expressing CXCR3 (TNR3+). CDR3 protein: CASSLRPWAGQGILEPQHF.